This is a list of T cell receptor beta chains from one sample in a study of cytomegalovirus exposure and HLA in healthy donors. Using immunoSEQ multiplex PCR, the repertoire was profiled, and TCRdb retains in-frame clones only, with some absent. The top ten hold over 1.2% of the sample, which has roughly 150,000 clones, roughly 75% seen once. The sequenced material came from PBMCs. The receptors originated from a man aged 18 to 30 in good health and CMV-seronegative. Both conserved end residues are part of each CDR3. Clone size is stated in some rows and not others, as once, few, many or a class when expanded.

14 | NA | TRBV6-6 | CASRLAAVSGEQYF
13 | few | TRBV5-4 | CASSQGGREKLFF
17 | NA | TRBV7-2 | CASSLIATSGPAYEQYF
13 | NA | TRBV7-9 | CSSSLRPYNEQFF
16 | NA | TRBV7-2 | CASSLGGSRGTGAQYF
14 | NA | TRBV9 | CASSPKPSGYEQYF
15 | few | TRBV23-1 | CASSQTGGLNYGYTF
15 | NA | TRBV7-9 | CASSFGDRGENGYTF
13 | once | TRBV18 | CASSPREDTEAFF
15 | once | TRBV7-2 | CASSLGSANTGELFF
13 | NA | TRBV30 | CAWRGSGRETQYF
14 | NA | TRBV9 | CASSGGGQTDTQYF
12 | NA | TRBV7-9 | CASRSARGEQYF
15 | once | TRBV4-1 | CASSQGGTGNTEAFF
14 | NA | TRBV9 | CASSPQGLESPLHF
14 | NA | TRBV29-1 | CSVAGTSGGLEQYF
15 | few | TRBV7-9 | CASSLGGGGGNIQYF
11 | NA | TRBV9 | CAMPGVYGYTF
11 | few | TRBV20-1 | CSVPSRDTQYF
13 | NA | TRBV7-2 | CAGRDSFTDTQYF
15 | NA | TRBV4-3 | CASSQGRDGANVLTF
14 | NA | TRBV5-1 | CASSSTSVQDTQYF
15 | NA | TRBV7-2 | CASSATSGDRETQYF
15 | NA | TRBV5-1 | CASSLGLAGAGEQYF
14 | NA | TRBV7-8 | CASSPREPSYEQYF
17 | once | TRBV10-1 | CASSEGTSGPTYNEQFF
13 | NA | TRBV11-2 | CASSLDLHSPQHF
16 | NA | TRBV5-4 | CASSFGTSGSGDTQYF
13 | NA | TRBV11-2 | CASSFSGAGELFF
14 | NA | TRBV2 | CASSEQVSGNTIYF
16 | NA | TRBV5-1 | CASSWGVHTKDTEAFF
14 | few | TRBV6-5 | CASRRGRGSYEQYF
17 | NA | TRBV10-3 | CAINAAGLAGVAYEQYF
14 | NA | TRBV25-1 | CASSAHGTGGEQYF
16 | NA | TRBV11-2 | CASSSRDRGSTDTQYF
19 | NA | TRBV19 | CASSPTTSFGGSGANVLTF
16 | NA | TRBV6-1 | CASSEERDRGENIQYF
16 | few | TRBV5-1 | CASSPRGGPEPGELFF
13 | once | TRBV19 | CASTPGDKDTQYF
15 | NA | TRBV11-2 | CASSRAGERTDTQYF